This is a list of T cell receptor beta chains from one sample in a study of CD8 T cells in Susac syndrome. TCRdb re-called the immunoSEQ multiplex PCR reads with MiXCR, one entry per CDR3 protein. The data contain some 190,000 distinct CDR3 sequences, just under 95% of them singletons. The source material was CD4+ T cells from PBMCs. The receptors were sampled from a human donor in good health. CDR3s include the opening cysteine and the closing phenylalanine or tryptophan. A D gene is named only where the DNA matches it firmly. Clone size appears in some rows only: once, few, many, or a class for an expanded clone.

j_call | v_call | d_call | clone_size | cdr3_aa | cdr3_nt
TRBJ2-5 | TRBV5-1 | . | . | CASSPGPSQETQYF | TGCGCCAGCAGCCCGGGCCCGAGCCAAGAGACCCAGTACTTC
TRBJ2-3 | TRBV7-6 | . | . | CASSATGRGRSDTQYF | TGTGCCAGCAGCGCCACGGGGAGGGGGCGTTCAGATACGCAGTATTTT
TRBJ2-7 | TRBV12-3/TRBV12-4 | TRBD2 | few | CASSLGLAGYYEQYF | TGTGCCAGCAGTTTAGGGCTAGCGGGGTACTACGAGCAGTACTTC
TRBJ2-1 | TRBV20-1 | TRBD2 | . | CSAPMGSGRANEQFF | TGCAGTGCCCCAATGGGTAGCGGGAGGGCCAATGAGCAGTTCTTC
TRBJ2-2 | TRBV19 | . | . | CASSIGEVGELFF | TGTGCCAGTAGTATAGGGGAGGTCGGGGAGCTGTTTTTT
TRBJ2-1 | TRBV3-1 | . | . | CASSQDRHYNEQFF | TGTGCCAGCAGCCAAGATCGACACTACAATGAGCAGTTCTTC
TRBJ2-2 | TRBV7-8 | TRBD1 | . | CASSLSSGTGTGELFF | TGTGCCAGCAGCTTAAGTTCTGGGACAGGGACCGGGGAGCTGTTTTTT
TRBJ2-7 | TRBV20-1 | TRBD2 | . | CSAAPPRLAGADEQYF | TGCAGTGCTGCCCCCCCCCGACTAGCGGGAGCGGATGAGCAGTACTTC
TRBJ1-1 | TRBV30 | . | . | CAWSQDKHTEAFF | TGTGCCTGGAGTCAAGACAAGCACACTGAAGCTTTCTTT
TRBJ2-1 | TRBV30 | . | . | CACDQQNGPYNEQFF | TGTGCCTGCGATCAACAGAACGGCCCCTACAATGAGCAGTTCTTC
TRBJ2-7 | TRBV3-1 | . | . | CASSGDSGTQYF | TGTGCCAGCAGCGGCGATAGCGGAACGCAGTACTTC
TRBJ2-7 | TRBV29-1 | TRBD2 | . | CSVLADFSYEQYF | TGCAGCGTGCTAGCGGATTTCTCCTACGAGCAGTACTTC
TRBJ2-6 | TRBV6-5 | . | . | CASSSWGAPGGANVLTF | TGTGCCAGCAGTTCTTGGGGCGCTCCCGGGGGGGCCAACGTCCTGACTTTC
TRBJ2-7 | TRBV29-1 | . | . | CSVEGREGAHYEQYF | TGCAGCGTTGAAGGCAGGGAAGGGGCACACTACGAGCAGTACTTC
TRBJ2-5 | TRBV24-1 | TRBD2 | . | CATSGTSGRETQYF | TGTGCCACCAGTGGGACTAGCGGGCGGGAGACCCAGTACTTC
TRBJ2-1 | TRBV15 | TRBD1 | . | CATREWSGGSHEQFF | TGTGCCACCAGGGAGTGGTCAGGGGGTTCACATGAGCAGTTCTTC
TRBJ1-2 | TRBV27 | . | . | CASSVDSTYGYTF | TGTGCCAGCAGTGTCGACAGTACCTATGGCTACACCTTC
TRBJ2-1 | TRBV7-3 | TRBD2 | . | CASGLAGGSDEQFF | TGTGCCAGCGGACTAGCGGGAGGATCGGATGAGCAGTTCTTC
TRBJ2-7 | TRBV10-2 | TRBD2 | . | CASRSGTTSYEQYF | TGCGCCAGCAGATCCGGGACTACATCCTACGAGCAGTACTTC
TRBJ2-2 | TRBV7-2 | . | . | CASSLAPSGELFF | TGTGCCAGCAGCTTAGCGCCAAGCGGGGAGCTGTTTTTT
TRBJ2-1 | TRBV14 | TRBD2 | . | CASSQAPTSSEQFF | TGTGCCAGCAGCCAAGCGCCGACTAGCAGTGAGCAGTTCTTC
TRBJ2-1 | TRBV20-1 | TRBD1 | . | CSARDSLNRGAYNEQFF | TGCAGTGCTAGAGATAGCTTGAACAGGGGCGCCTACAATGAGCAGTTCTTC
TRBJ2-7 | TRBV23-1 | TRBD1 | . | CASSPDRANEQYF | TGCGCCAGCAGCCCGGACAGGGCCAACGAGCAGTACTTC
TRBJ2-1 | TRBV3-1 | TRBD2 | . | CASSQASSGRSFF | TGTGCCAGCAGCCAAGCGTCCAGCGGGAGGTCGTTCTTC